The present T cell receptor beta chain was sequenced within a study of T cell responses to AZD1222 COVID-19 vaccine. The study's findings and limits: Baseline seropositivity characterized only a handful of AZD1222 recipients. Repertoire samples came only from after the peak T cell response. With two AZD1222 doses given, Spike-specific TCR breadth and depth both rose. Vaccine-associated CD4 TCRs ranged over spike, dominating at 160-218 and 743-854.

The CDR3 runs to 10 residues. The germline V gene has CDR1 LGHDT and CDR2 YNNKEL (reference sequence). The protocol was immunoSEQ multiplex PCR, while the TCRdb copy is restricted to in-frame clones and leaves out a portion. Of 170,000 or so clones listed, over 85% are singletons. With respect to this clone: Its specificity is not known. At one of its ends the junction is not consistent with the germline gene, which may arise from a read error.

Sequenced material: peripheral blood, taken 28 days after the second dose of the MenACWY control vaccine. This clonotype was sampled from an adult who received the MenACWY meningococcal vaccine as a control. The chain employs TRBV3-1 (or the pseudogene TRBV3-2) and TRBJ2-5; no clear D. The CDR3 reads CASNQETQYF. CDR3 DNA sequence: TGTGCCAGCAACCAGGAGACCCAGTACTTC.